The 27 T cell receptor beta chains presented below share a single source sample, sequenced in a study of T cells in Graves' hyperthyroidism and ophthalmopathy. RNA transcripts provided the source from which TCR beta CDR3 regions were amplified. HTBI primers were the set used in a first-round RT-PCR of the TCR CDR3. TCRdb called the multiplex PCR reads again in MiXCR, with one record for every CDR3 protein. The table lists about 500,000 distinct CDR3 sequences, about 15% of them singletons. Material for sequencing was blood. The source of these receptors is a woman aged 25 to 39 with Graves' ophthalmopathy.

The chain couples TRBV4-3 to TRBJ2-3, with TRBD1 identical over 7 bases. The V gene's germline CDR1 is LGHNA and CDR2 YSLEER. V was clipped by 0 bases and J by 3 bases; unmatched bases: 12. The length of the CDR3 is 18 residues. The CDR3 loop is CASSQDKSSDRSTDTQYF. The CDR3 DNA reads as TGCGCCAGCAGCCAAGATAAAAGTTCGGACAGGTCGACAGATACGCAGTATTTT.

V gene TRBV19 combines with J gene TRBJ2-3; D gene uncertain. Trimming took off 4 bases at V and 4 bases at J, with 9 bases between the two ends. Germline assignment: CDR1 LNHDA and CDR2 SQIVND (reference sequence). This CDR3 is 13 amino acids long. The CDR3 is CASSTGPSDTQYF. The CDR3 bases are TGTGCCAGTAGTACTGGACCGTCAGATACGCAGTATTTT.

A few counts support this clonotype. The chain has TRBV28 and TRBJ1-1; the D is unclear. The ends were cut back, 4 bases at V and 9 bases at J, with 12 bases in the middle. Germline lookup yields CDR1 MDHEN and CDR2 SYDVKM. The CDR3 sequence is 12 residues long. The CDR3 loop is CASSSPGSKAFF. The DNA for the CDR3 is TGTGCCAGCAGTTCTCCAGGAAGCAAAGCTTTCTTT.

This clonotype was found many times. The CDR3 DNA follows: TGTGCCAGCAGCCAAGATTCGGGACACCAAGGAAACTACGAGCAGTACTTC. Its protein is CASSQDSGHQGNYEQYF. The rearrangement links TRBV3-1 to TRBJ2-7, with a tentative D call TRBD1 (6 bases). The V end was cut by 0 bases, the J end by 3 bases, with 18 bases between. CDR1 and CDR2 (germline): LGHDT, YNNKEL (reference sequence). The CDR3 sequence is 17 residues long.

This clonotype was observed a handful of times. The chain joins TRBV18 to TRBJ2-1; D unresolved. Germline loops: CDR1 KGHSH, CDR2 LQKENI. The CDR3 has 13 amino acids. V shed 0 bases and J shed 8 bases, with 8 bases lying between them. The CDR3 nucleotides read TGTGCCAGCTCACCACCGGGTCGGGATGAGCAGTTCTTC. It specifies CASSPPGRDEQFF.

This clonotype was counted many times. The gene calls are TRBV20-1 and TRBJ1-5, with 7 bases fitting TRBD1. Germline-derived CDR1 and CDR2 are DFQATT and SNEGSKA (reference sequence). After removal of 6 bases from V and 1 base from J, the junction contained 6 bases not matched to a gene. There are 14 residues in the CDR3. The CDR3 loop is CSAADRVSNQPQHF. The CDR3 DNA sequence: TGCAGTGCCGCCGACAGGGTCAGCAATCAGCCCCAGCATTTT.

This clonotype was detected many times. This sequence joins TRBV28 and TRBJ2-1, with 7 bases matching TRBD1. The J segment lost 4 bases and the V segment lost 8 bases, leaving 17 bases of the junction unmatched. The CDR3 length is 17 residues. Looked up from germline, CDR1 is MDHEN and CDR2 is SYDVKM. The CDR3 loop reads CASSPPSWDRRYNEQFF. DNA of the CDR3: TGTGCCAGCTCTCCTCCCTCATGGGACAGAAGATACAATGAGCAGTTCTTC. The full variable domain, its missing parts supplied by reference TRBV28 and TRBJ2-1, is DVKVTQSSRYLVKRTGEKVFLECVQDMDHENMFWYRQDPGLGLRLIYFSYDVKMKEKGDIPEGYSVSREKKERFSLILESASTNQTSMYLCASSPPSWDRRYNEQFFGPGTRLTVL.

In regard to this clonotype: This may come from a read error, since a much larger clone is one base off. This chain joins TRBV10-3 and TRBJ1-6; perhaps TRBD1 as D (6 bases). Germline-derived CDR1 and CDR2 are ENHRY and SYGVKD. The CDR3 has 15 residues. CDR3 region: CAVSESLVGGSPLHF. In DNA, the CDR3 is TGTGCCGTCAGTGAGTCGCTGGTCGGGGGCTCACCCCTCCACTTT.

The chain recombines TRBV6-1 with TRBJ2-3; 9 nucleotides align to TRBD1. CDR3 length: 16 amino acids. Germline assignment: CDR1 MNHNS and CDR2 SASEGT. After removal of 0 bases from V and 5 bases from J, the junction contained 6 bases not matched to a gene. The CDR3 loop reads CASSEAQGQGVDTQYF. The DNA of the CDR3 is TGTGCCAGCAGTGAAGCGCAGGGACAGGGTGTAGATACGCAGTATTTT.

This clonotype came up a few times. The chain joins TRBV6-1 to TRBJ1-1; perhaps TRBD1 as D (6 bases). The CDR3 totals 15 residues. Germline loops: CDR1 MNHNS, CDR2 SASEGT. Trimming cost V 6 bases and J 1 base, with 15 bases left between them. DNA for the CDR3: TGTGCCAGCAGAGCTGAGTGGGGGGCGAACACTGAAGCTTTCTTT. Its translation is CASRAEWGANTEAFF.

This clonotype was seen at least ten times. The chain combines TRBV6-1 with TRBJ2-5; tentatively, D is TRBD2 (5 bases). V lost 6 bases and J lost 5, with 7 bases in between. The CDR3 runs to 11 residues. CDR1 is MNHNS, CDR2 SASEGT, per germline. The DNA for the CDR3 is TGTGCCAGCAGGGAGGCGGAGACCCAGTACTTC. Protein product: CASREAETQYF.

The chain employs TRBV6-2 or TRBV6-3 and TRBJ2-7, with D hard to call. This CDR3 spans 14 amino acids. V was trimmed by 0 bases and J by 1 base, leaving 7 bases between them. The V gene's germline CDR1 is MNHEY and CDR2 SVGEGT. CDR3 DNA sequence: TGTGCCAGCAGTTACTCGCTACCTTCCTACGAGCAGTACTTC. This gives the protein CASSYSLPSYEQYF.

This clonotype was seen a few times. The rearrangement uses TRBV11-1 and TRBJ1-3; D possibly corresponds to TRBD1 (5 bases). CDR3 size: 17 residues. The germline V and J ends were trimmed by 4 bases and 3 bases, with 19 bases remaining between them. Germline lookup yields CDR1 SGHAT and CDR2 FQDESV (reference sequence). For the CDR3, the DNA is TGTGCCAGCAGCTCGAAGGAAGGGGCGCGTGTTGGAAACACCATATATTTT. The encoded protein is CASSSKEGARVGNTIYF.

The V gene is TRBV18, the J gene TRBJ2-1; 11 positions match TRBD2. There are 16 residues in the CDR3. Germline values: CDR1 KGHSH, CDR2 LQKENI. The V and J ends lost 0 bases and 7 bases, in that order; junction bases with no gene match: 5. The CDR3 DNA reads TGTGCCAGCTCACCACCTTTGCCTAGCGGGAGGAATGAGCAGTTCTTC. Translating it yields CASSPPLPSGRNEQFF.

This clonotype occurred many times. The rearrangement links TRBV2 to TRBJ1-5; 9 bases are shared with TRBD1. The CDR3 has 14 residues. The V segment lost 8 bases and the J segment 7 bases; nucleotides outside the gene matches: 9. CDR1 is SNHLY and CDR2 is FYNNEI in the germline V gene. The CDR3 DNA sequence: TGTGCCAGCGTAGCCAGGACAGGGGAACAGCCCCAGCATTTT. Its protein is CASVARTGEQPQHF.

This clonotype turned up a few times. This chain connects TRBV7-2 to TRBJ2-1; TRBD2 might be the D (5 bases). The germline CDR1 and CDR2 sequences are SGHTA and FQGNSA. The CDR3 is 15 residues long. Trimming shortened V by 2 bases and J by 4 bases, and 12 bases separated the two germline ends. As DNA, the CDR3 is TGTGCCAGCAGCTTATCCCCCGGGAAATACAATGAGCAGTTCTTC. Translation gives CASSLSPGKYNEQFF. Drawing the rest from reference TRBV7-2 and TRBJ2-1, the complete variable domain is GAGVSQSPSNKVTEKGKDVELRCDPISGHTALYWYRQSLGQGLEFLIYFQGNSAPDKSGLPSDRFSAERTGGSVSTLTIQRTQQEDSAVYLCASSLSPGKYNEQFFGPGTRLTVL.

In its sample, this clonotype was seen many times. The chain joins TRBV28 to TRBJ2-3; 7 nucleotides agree with TRBD2. The CDR3 consists of 15 residues. CDR1 is MDHEN, CDR2 SYDVKM, per germline. V lost 8 bases and J lost 5; bases outside the gene matches: 13. Here the CDR3 reads CASLASSGSQDTQYF. CDR3 nucleotides: TGTGCCAGCTTAGCCTCTAGCGGATCCCAAGATACGCAGTATTTT. The whole variable domain, filled in from reference TRBV28 and TRBJ2-3, reads DVKVTQSSRYLVKRTGEKVFLECVQDMDHENMFWYRQDPGLGLRLIYFSYDVKMKEKGDIPEGYSVSREKKERFSLILESASTNQTSMYLCASLASSGSQDTQYFGPGTRLTVL.

The V and J genes are TRBV7-9 and TRBJ2-5, with 7 bases fitting TRBD1. The germline gives CDR1 SEHNR, CDR2 FQNEAQ (reference sequence). CDR3 length: 15 residues. V lost 1 base and J lost 4; bases outside the gene matches: 6. CDR3 sequence reads: CASSLEQGIGETQYF. The CDR3 nucleotides are TGTGCCAGCAGCTTAGAACAGGGGATTGGAGAGACCCAGTACTTC. Combining the CDR3 with reference TRBV7-9 and TRBJ2-5 gives the whole variable domain DTGVSQNPRHKITKRGQNVTFRCDPISEHNRLYWYRQTLGQGPEFLTYFQNEAQLEKSRLLSDRFSAERPKGSFSTLEIQRTEQGDSAMYLCASSLEQGIGETQYFGPGTRLLVL.

The table lists this clonotype with many counts. The CDR3 here is CASSQDQGGLAGQTQYF. The CDR3 nucleotides are TGCGCCAGCAGCCAAGATCAGGGGGGACTAGCCGGGCAGACCCAGTACTTC. This chain connects TRBV4-3 to TRBJ2-5, with 9 bases matching TRBD2. J was trimmed by 6 bases and V by 0 bases; bases with no gene match: 11. This CDR3 is 17 amino acids long. Germline V gene sequence: CDR1 LGHNA, CDR2 YSLEER.

This clonotype was seen ten or more times. The CDR3 loop reads CASSQEGTRQFF. The CDR3 DNA follows: TGTGCCAGCAGCCAAGAAGGGACACGCCAGTTCTTC. This rearrangement joins TRBV3-1 to TRBJ2-1; TRBD1 is a possible D gene (6 bases). The V end lost 0 bases, the J end lost 13 bases, and 10 bases lay between the germline ends. The CDR3 is made up of 12 amino acids. Germline loops: CDR1 LGHDT, CDR2 YNNKEL (reference sequence).

This clonotype was seen at least ten times. The gene calls are TRBV20-1 and TRBJ1-1; possibly TRBD1 for D (5 bases). The V end lost 3 bases, the J end lost 1 base, and 9 bases lay between the germline ends. The CDR3 has 13 amino acids. CDR1 is DFQATT and CDR2 is SNEGSKA in the germline V gene (reference sequence). In nucleotides, the CDR3 is TGCAGTGCTAGGGGACCCAAGAACACTGAAGCTTTCTTT. This encodes CSARGPKNTEAFF.

This clonotype was counted only a few times. The chain joins TRBV20-1 to TRBJ2-7; 9 bases fit TRBD2. Per the germline V gene, CDR1 is DFQATT and CDR2 is SNEGSKA (reference sequence). J gave up 7 bases and V 4 bases, and 11 bases lay outside the gene matches. There are 14 residues in the CDR3. The CDR3 region has the DNA TGCAGTGCTATGCCGGGACTAGCCGAATTGGAGCAGTACTTC. It is translated as CSAMPGLAELEQYF.

This clonotype has only a few counts. The chain employs TRBV20-1 and TRBJ1-6; D remains unclear. The germline V gene has CDR1 DFQATT and CDR2 SNEGSKA (reference sequence). This CDR3 is built from 14 residues. Trimming took 1 base from V and 11 from J, leaving 15 bases between them. CDR3 in amino acids: CSARASGPDPPLHF. In DNA form, the CDR3 reads TGCAGTGCTAGAGCGTCCGGACCAGATCCACCCCTCCACTTT.

The chain links TRBV30 to TRBJ2-1; D ambiguous. The CDR3 is 16 residues long. V was cut by 0 bases and J by 0 bases, with 12 bases left in between. Looked up from germline, CDR1 is GTSNPN and CDR2 is SVGIG (reference sequence). CDR3 DNA: TGTGCCTGGAGTGTAGGTCAGCACCACTCCTACAATGAGCAGTTCTTC. Its translation: CAWSVGQHHSYNEQFF.

The V call is TRBV28, the J call TRBJ1-2; TRBD1 might be the D (5 bases). V was clipped by 3 bases and J by 3 bases, with 11 bases between them. The CDR3 is 14 amino acids. The germline CDR1 and CDR2 sequences are MDHEN and SYDVKM. The CDR3 sequence is CASSFMGEDYGYTF. As DNA, the CDR3 is TGTGCCAGCAGTTTTATGGGGGAAGACTATGGCTACACCTTC.

This sequence joins TRBV29-1 and TRBJ1-2; a possible D gene is TRBD1 (6 bases). V shed 0 bases and J shed 5 bases, with 19 bases lying between them. Per germline, CDR1 SQVTM and CDR2 ANQGSEA. The CDR3 loop spans 16 amino acids. The CDR3 sequence is CSVEDMGTSFRYGYTF. DNA for the CDR3: TGCAGCGTTGAAGATATGGGGACATCCTTTAGGTATGGCTACACCTTC.

This sequence joins TRBV29-1 and TRBJ2-7, with D perhaps matching TRBD2 (6 bases). The germline gives CDR1 SQVTM, CDR2 ANQGSEA. This CDR3 is 11 amino acids long. Trimming left V 6 bases short and J 9 bases short, with 15 bases between. Here the CDR3 reads CSVRTGEGQYF. The CDR3 bases are TGCAGCGTACGGACGGGGGAAGGGCAGTACTTC.